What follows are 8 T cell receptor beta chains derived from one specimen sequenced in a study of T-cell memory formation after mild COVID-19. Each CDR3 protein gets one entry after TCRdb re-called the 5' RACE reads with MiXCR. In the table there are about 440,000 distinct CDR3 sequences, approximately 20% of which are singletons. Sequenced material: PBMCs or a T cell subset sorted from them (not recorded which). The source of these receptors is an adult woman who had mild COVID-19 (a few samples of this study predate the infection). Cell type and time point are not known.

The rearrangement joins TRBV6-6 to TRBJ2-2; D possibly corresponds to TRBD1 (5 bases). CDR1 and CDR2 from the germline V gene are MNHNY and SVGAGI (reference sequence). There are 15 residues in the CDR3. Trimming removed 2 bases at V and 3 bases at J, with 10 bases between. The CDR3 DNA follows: TGTGCCAGCAGTTACGAGCAGGGCTACACCGGGGAGCTGTTTTTT. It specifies CASSYEQGYTGELFF.

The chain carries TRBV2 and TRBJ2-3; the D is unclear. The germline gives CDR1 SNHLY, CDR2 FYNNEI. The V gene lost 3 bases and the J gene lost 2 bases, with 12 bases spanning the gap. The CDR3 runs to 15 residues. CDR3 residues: CASSDAQAATDTQYF. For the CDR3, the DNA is TGTGCCAGCAGTGATGCTCAAGCTGCCACAGATACGCAGTATTTT.

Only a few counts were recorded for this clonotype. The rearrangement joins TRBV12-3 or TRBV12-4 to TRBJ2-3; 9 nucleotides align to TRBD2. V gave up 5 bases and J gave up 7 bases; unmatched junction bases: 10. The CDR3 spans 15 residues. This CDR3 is CASSVSGSQPYTQYF. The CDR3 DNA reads TGTGCCAGCAGTGTTAGCGGGAGCCAGCCCTATACGCAGTATTTT.

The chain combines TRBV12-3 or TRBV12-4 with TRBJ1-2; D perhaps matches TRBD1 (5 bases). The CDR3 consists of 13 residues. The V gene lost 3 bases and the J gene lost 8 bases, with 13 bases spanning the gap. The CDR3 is CASSFGTLEGYTF. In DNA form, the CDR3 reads TGTGCCAGCAGTTTCGGGACGCTCGAAGGCTACACCTTC.

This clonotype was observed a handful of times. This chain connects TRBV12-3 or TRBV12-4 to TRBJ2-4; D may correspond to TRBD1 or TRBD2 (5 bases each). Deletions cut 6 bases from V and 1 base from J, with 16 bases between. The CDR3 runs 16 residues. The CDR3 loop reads CASSLYSGLAKNIQYF. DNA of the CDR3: TGTGCCAGCAGCCTATATTCGGGGCTGGCCAAAAACATTCAGTACTTC.

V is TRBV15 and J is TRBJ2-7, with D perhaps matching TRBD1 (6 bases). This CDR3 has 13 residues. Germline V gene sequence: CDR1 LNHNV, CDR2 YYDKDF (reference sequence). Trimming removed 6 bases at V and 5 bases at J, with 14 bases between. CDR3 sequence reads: CATRIQGGHEQYV. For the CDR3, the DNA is TGTGCCACCAGAATCCAAGGGGGTCACGAGCAGTACGTC.

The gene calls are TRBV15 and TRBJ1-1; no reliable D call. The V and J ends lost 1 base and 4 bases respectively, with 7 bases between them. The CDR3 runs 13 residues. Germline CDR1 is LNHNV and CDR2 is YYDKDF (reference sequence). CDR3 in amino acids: CATSRAPSTEAFF. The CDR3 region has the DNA TGTGCCACCAGCAGAGCCCCGAGCACTGAAGCTTTCTTT.

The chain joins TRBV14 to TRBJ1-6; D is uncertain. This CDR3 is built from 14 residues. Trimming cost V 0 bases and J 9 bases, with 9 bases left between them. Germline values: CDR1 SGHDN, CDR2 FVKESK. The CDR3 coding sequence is TGTGCCAGCAGCCAAGATATTCCAAGTTCACCCCTCCACTTT. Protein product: CASSQDIPSSPLHF.